These 10 T cell receptor beta chains came from one sample sequenced in a study of T cells after yellow fever vaccination. TCRdb reprocessed the 5' RACE reads with MiXCR, giving one entry per CDR3 protein. The sample has about 300,000 distinct CDR3 sequences, roughly 9% seen once. Here the sequenced sample was CD4+ T cells sorted from PBMCs, taken 5 days after the yellow fever booster vaccination. These receptors all stem from a man between 18 and 29 years old who received the YFV17D yellow fever vaccine.

This clonotype was counted a few times. The chain employs TRBV5-1 and TRBJ1-3, with a tentative D call TRBD1 (6 bases). Per germline, CDR1 SGHRS and CDR2 YFSETQ. The V end lost 4 bases, the J end lost 4 bases, and 12 bases lay between the germline ends. This CDR3 is built from 14 residues. The CDR3 sequence: CASSEQGFGNTIYF. The CDR3 DNA reads as TGCGCCAGCAGCGAACAGGGATTCGGAAACACCATATATTTT.

A few counts support this clonotype. This chain joins TRBV10-2 and TRBJ2-2, with TRBD2 as a possible D gene (5 bases). The V end was cut by 0 bases, the J end by 7 bases, with 9 bases between. This CDR3 spans 14 amino acids. Germline V gene data show CDR1 as WSHSY and CDR2 as SAAADI. CDR3 in amino acids: CASSESTRGGELFF. CDR3 in DNA: TGCGCCAGCAGTGAGTCGACTCGGGGCGGGGAGCTGTTTTTT.

This clonotype was observed many times. The chain couples TRBV9 to TRBJ1-1; D unclear. Trimming stripped 1 base from V and 6 bases from J, with 13 bases between. The CDR3 covers 14 residues. Per germline, CDR1 SGDLS and CDR2 YYNGEE. This chain's CDR3 is CASSVISRAPEAFF. The CDR3 DNA sequence: TGTGCCAGCAGCGTAATAAGTAGGGCCCCTGAAGCTTTCTTT.

This clonotype has a count of ten or more. V gene TRBV6-2 or TRBV6-3 combines with J gene TRBJ1-1; tentatively, D is TRBD1 (5 bases). The CDR3 is 15 amino acids. In germline, CDR1 is MNHEY, CDR2 SVGEGT. V dropped 3 bases and J dropped 1 base, with 12 bases sitting between them. The CDR3 sequence is CASSYPDRTNTEAFF. The CDR3 DNA follows: TGTGCCAGCAGTTATCCCGACAGAACGAACACTGAAGCTTTCTTT.

A few counts support this clonotype. The V gene is TRBV20-1, the J gene TRBJ2-5; no reliable D call. The CDR3 loop spans 11 amino acids. V was trimmed by 6 bases and J by 5 bases, leaving 10 bases between them. Germline CDR1 and CDR2: DFQATT and SNEGSKA (reference sequence). CDR3 region: CSAGGGETQYF. DNA of the CDR3: TGCAGTGCGGGCGGTGGGGAGACCCAGTACTTC.

The CDR3 nucleotides read TGTGCCAGCAGTTACGGGCGGGGAGAGACCCAGTACTTC. Its translation is CASSYGRGETQYF. J is TRBJ2-5 and V is TRBV6-5, with D possibly matching TRBD2 (6 bases). Trimming removed 2 bases at V and 4 bases at J, with 8 bases between. CDR1 and CDR2 (germline): MNHEY, SVGAGI. The CDR3 is 13 amino acids.

The chain links TRBV29-1 to TRBJ1-1, with D uncertain. The CDR3 is 10 residues long. V lost 4 bases and J 3 bases, leaving 3 bases between the germline ends. Looked up from germline, CDR1 is SQVTM and CDR2 is ANQGSEA. The CDR3 DNA is TGCAGCGTTGGTGACACTGAAGCTTTCTTT. Its protein product is CSVGDTEAFF. The variable domain in full, with the rest retrieved from reference TRBV29-1 and TRBJ1-1, is SAVISQKPSRDICQRGTSLTIQCQVDSQVTMMFWYRQQPGQSLTLIATANQGSEATYESGFVIDKFPISRPNLTFSTLTVSNMSPEDSSIYLCSVGDTEAFFGQGTRLTVV.

The gene calls are TRBV7-9 and TRBJ2-3, with D possibly matching TRBD2 (5 bases). Trimming stripped 5 bases from V and 3 bases from J, with 9 bases between. From germline, CDR1 is SEHNR and CDR2 FQNEAQ (reference sequence). The CDR3 runs 13 residues. The CDR3 coding sequence is TGTGCCAGCAGCCACACGGGAACAGATACGCAGTATTTT. Translation gives CASSHTGTDTQYF.

CDR3 in DNA: TGTGCCAGCAGACGGGACCCGGGCGGGGAAGCACAAGAGACCCAGTACTTC. It is translated as CASRRDPGGEAQETQYF. J is TRBJ2-5 and V is TRBV28; possible D gene TRBD2, 6 bases. Germline V gene lookup returns CDR1 MDHEN and CDR2 SYDVKM. The ends were cut back, 6 bases at V and 2 bases at J, with 22 bases in the middle. The CDR3 spans 17 residues.

V is TRBV6-2 or TRBV6-3 and J is TRBJ1-2; a weak D match, TRBD1 (5 bases). The CDR3 is 15 amino acids. Germline lookup yields CDR1 MNHEY and CDR2 SVGEGT. With 1 base removed from V and 0 bases from J, the gap between germline ends came to 9 bases. CDR3 region: CASSYWDGANYGYTF. The CDR3 DNA reads as TGTGCCAGCAGTTACTGGGACGGTGCTAACTATGGCTACACCTTC.